The 2 T cell receptor beta chains in this list originate from one sample, sequenced in a study of blood T cell repertoires in COVID-19. Using immunoSEQ multiplex PCR, the repertoire was profiled, and TCRdb retains in-frame clones only, with some absent. This repertoire shows hundreds of thousands of clones, around 90% found once; its top ten account for 3%. Sequenced material: peripheral blood. The receptors originated from a man aged 18 to 30 with active or convalescent COVID-19.

The chain links TRBV19 to TRBJ2-1; possible D gene TRBD1, 5 bases. From germline, CDR1 is LNHDA and CDR2 SQIVND (reference sequence). The CDR3 sequence is 15 residues long. The germline V and J ends were trimmed by 1 base and 7 bases, with 14 bases remaining between them. CDR3 amino acids: CASSIGQGSWNEQFF. The CDR3 DNA is TGTGCCAGTAGTATAGGCCAGGGTAGTTGGAATGAGCAGTTCTTC.

The rearrangement links TRBV7-3 to TRBJ2-1; 9 bases align to TRBD1. J lost 6 bases, V lost 2 bases, and 8 bases had no gene match. Per the germline V gene, CDR1 is SGHTA and CDR2 is FQGTGA. The CDR3 is 16 amino acids. This chain's CDR3 is CASSLSGTGLFNEQFF. The CDR3 nucleotides are TGTGCCAGCAGCTTATCCGGGACAGGGTTATTCAATGAGCAGTTCTTC. Based on the CDR3 plus reference TRBV7-3 and TRBJ2-1, the full variable domain is GAGVSQTPSNKVTEKGKYVELRCDPISGHTALYWYRQSLGQGPEFLIYFQGTGAADDSGLPNDRFFAVRPEGSVSTLKIQRTERGDSAVYLCASSLSGTGLFNEQFFGPGTRLTVL.